This section outlines one T cell receptor (beta chain) sequence together with its context. Its antigen is still unknown. There were only Caucasian adults among the donors, and all lived in Nashville, Tennessee. The authors loaded 200 ng DNA, some 32,000 T cell genomes, into sorted-subset replicate PCRs. Measured with immunoSEQ multiplex PCR; TCRdb has only the in-frame clones, and not every one. The data contain more than 2,000,000 clones, around 90% of them singletons. The data were taken from a study of shared clonotypes between healthy human individuals. General observations from the study: Generally, estimated richness proved larger in naive subsets than it did in memory subsets. Across a handful of donors, naive CD4 shared around 5.3%, naive CD8 over 3%, memory CD4 roughly 2.4%, memory CD8 more than 0.35%.

The germline V gene has CDR1 SQVTM and CDR2 ANQGSEA. V lost 2 bases to trimming and J lost 4 bases, with 17 bases between them. The CDR3 has 15 amino acids. The sequenced material came from naive CD4+ T cells sorted from blood. Noted subset: CD45RA+ positively selected. The chain links TRBV29-1 to TRBJ1-1; possible D gene TRBD1, 5 bases. The TCR was taken from a man younger than 30 in good health. DNA of the CDR3: TGCAGCGTTGAACATTGGTACCTCGGGGGCACTGAAGCTTTCTTT. It is translated as CSVEHWYLGGTEAFF.